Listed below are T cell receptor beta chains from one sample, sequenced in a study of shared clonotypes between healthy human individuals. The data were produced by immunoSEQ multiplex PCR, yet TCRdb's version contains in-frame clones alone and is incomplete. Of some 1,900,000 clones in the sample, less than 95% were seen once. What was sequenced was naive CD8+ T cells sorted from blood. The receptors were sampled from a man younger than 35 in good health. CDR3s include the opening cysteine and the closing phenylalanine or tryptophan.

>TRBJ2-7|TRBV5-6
CASSYIRDEQYF
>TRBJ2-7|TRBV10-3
CAISEEGYEQYF
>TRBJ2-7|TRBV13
CASSYGTSGFLEQYF
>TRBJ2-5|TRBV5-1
CASSHGTNQETQYF
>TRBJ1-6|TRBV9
CASSVGAGSSPLHF
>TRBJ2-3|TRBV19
CASSPEVASSTDTQYF
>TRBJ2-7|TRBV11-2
CASSEHYEQYF
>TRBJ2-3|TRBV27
CASSAQITDTQYF
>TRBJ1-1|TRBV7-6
CASSLREVNTEAFF
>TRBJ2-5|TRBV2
CASSERLAQETQYF
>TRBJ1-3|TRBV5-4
CASSDTGDTIYF
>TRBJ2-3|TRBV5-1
CASSSRDWSTDTQYF
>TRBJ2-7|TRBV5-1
CASSSTGDEQYF
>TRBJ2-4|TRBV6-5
CASSQGDLAKNIQYF
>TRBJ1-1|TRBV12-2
CASRPKETGTAENTEAFF
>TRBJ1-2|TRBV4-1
CASSQDGVLYGYTF
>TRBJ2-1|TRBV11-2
CASSLDRDREGGNEQFF
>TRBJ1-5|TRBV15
CATSGSRWLGPQHF
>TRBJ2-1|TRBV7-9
CASSPEVVGLYNEQFF
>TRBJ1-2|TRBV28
CASVSDHWGTGQSTF
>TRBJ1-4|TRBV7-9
CASSSLTGFNEKLFF
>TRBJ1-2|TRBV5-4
CASSLAAIYGYTF
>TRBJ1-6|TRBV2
CASSEMGGDSVLGDSPLHF
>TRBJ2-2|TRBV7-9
CASSSPVGGTVETGELFF
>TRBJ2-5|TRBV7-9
CASSLMGREETQYF
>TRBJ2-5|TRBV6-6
CASSYSRETQYF
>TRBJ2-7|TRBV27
CASSPATGTGTYEQYF
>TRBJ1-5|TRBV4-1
CASSQVSYQPQHF
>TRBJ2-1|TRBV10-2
CASSEAGEQFF
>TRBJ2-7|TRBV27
CASSLSSRDRVYEQYF
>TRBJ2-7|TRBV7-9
CASSSGRVDEQYF
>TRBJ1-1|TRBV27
CASSGGAEAFF
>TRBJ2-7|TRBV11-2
CASRLGGYEQYF
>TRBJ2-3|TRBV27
CASRLGGGTDTQYF
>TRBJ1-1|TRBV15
CATSRGGENTEAFF
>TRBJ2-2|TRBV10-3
CAISRTGGDTGELFF
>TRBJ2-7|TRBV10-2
CASSETNYEQYF
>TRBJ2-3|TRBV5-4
CASSSRKQASTDTQYF
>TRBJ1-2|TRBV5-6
CASSLADGINYGYTF
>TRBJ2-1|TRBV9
CASSVGNGNYNEQFF